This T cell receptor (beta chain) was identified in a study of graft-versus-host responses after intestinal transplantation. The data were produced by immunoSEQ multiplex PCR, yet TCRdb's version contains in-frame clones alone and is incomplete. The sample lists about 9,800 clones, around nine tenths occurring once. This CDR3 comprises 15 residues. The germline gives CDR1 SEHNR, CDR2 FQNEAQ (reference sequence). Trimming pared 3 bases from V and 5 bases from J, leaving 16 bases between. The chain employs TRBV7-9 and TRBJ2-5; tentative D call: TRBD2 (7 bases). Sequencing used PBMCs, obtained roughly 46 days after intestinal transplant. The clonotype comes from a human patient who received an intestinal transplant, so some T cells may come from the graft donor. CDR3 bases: TGTGCCAGCAGCTTCCCAAGGGGGGGGTCCGAGACCCAGTACTTC. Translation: CASSFPRGGSETQYF.